These T cell receptor beta chains were read from a single sample in a study of regulatory T cells in long-lasting Graves disease. Using its own MiXCR run on the multiplex PCR reads, TCRdb lists one record per CDR3 protein. The sample records around 450,000 distinct CDR3 sequences, more than 12% being singletons. The data also belong to a second study, concerning T cells in Graves' hyperthyroidism and ophthalmopathy.

The specimen comprised peripheral blood mononuclear cells (PBMCs), sampled at new diagnosis, from a patient treated with antithyroid drugs. The origin of the receptors is a woman aged 25-40 years with Graves disease. Both conserved end residues are trimmed from each CDR3. Each record gives: V gene, CDR3 protein.

TRBV7-9 | ASSLEAGQIY
TRBV5-1 | ASSVLAGDNEQF
TRBV29-1 | SVEVSGDRLAGGYEQY
TRBV5-5 | ASSVGEPNSPLH
TRBV20-1 | SARGVPPQETQY
TRBV7-6 | ASSPSRARAYEQY
TRBV20-1 | SAREWQGAGQPQH
TRBV12-3/TRBV12-4 | ASSLGLGLAGKTGELF
TRBV27 | ASSLSIGGYQPQH
TRBV5-1 | ASSRPLLAGELDEQF
TRBV29-1 | SVVGGRGSEAF
TRBV24-1 | ATSRTGAGTGELF
TRBV9 | ASSGPSGTNTGELF
TRBV12-3/TRBV12-4 | ASRSNTGELF
TRBV24-1 | ATSDSQKLF
TRBV28 | ASALLLTGWETGELF
TRBV18 | ASSPFPIQDTEAF
TRBV6-1 | ASRTTDRGLDGYT
TRBV9 | ASSVAGLAGDEQF
TRBV6-5 | ASSYGVNYEQY
TRBV18 | ASSPAGRGTYEQY
TRBV29-1 | SVPSGGLLDNEQF
TRBV20-1 | SARDHENPAGELF
TRBV5-6 | ASSSSGAYQPQH
TRBV12-3/TRBV12-4 | ASAPGGLANRNEQF
TRBV28 | ASSGTGVLSQH
TRBV20-1 | SAISGTGGELF
TRBV6-5 | ASSYSSESYNYEQF
TRBV29-1 | SVAARAATNEKLF
TRBV27 | ASSLSRGAFNEKLF
TRBV11-2 | ASSSSAEETQY
TRBV6-5 | ASSYSFRAGLAGGQDTQY
TRBV28 | ASSLNKLGRPGKETQY
TRBV27 | ASSPDSYSNQPQH
TRBV30 | AWSPLGVDDKNIQY
TRBV12-3/TRBV12-4 | ASSGGQVNTEAF
TRBV7-2 | ASSSTTSGRARWSNEQF
TRBV20-1 | SARDGSVYEQY
TRBV19 | ASSPQGAAYEQY
TRBV20-1 | SARATGRGDNQPQH
TRBV4-1 | ASSQDPPDSKWGNTQY
TRBV2 | ASSAQGYTGELF
TRBV30 | AWGVGQGSNEQY
TRBV30 | AWIPDRLNTEAF
TRBV2 | ASSVRLATDTQY